The rows below give T cell receptor beta chains drawn from one sample of a study of blood T cell repertoires in COVID-19. Data came from immunoSEQ multiplex PCR; TCRdb stores just in-frame clones and leaves some out. The data contain roughly 110,000 clones, approximately 84% of them singletons. Sequenced input: peripheral blood. The receptors come from a man in his fifties with acute or convalescent COVID-19. CDR3s include the opening cysteine and the closing phenylalanine or tryptophan. A D gene is named only where the DNA matches it firmly. Clone size is not always given. Where it is, it says once, few, many or a class for expanded clones.

d_call: .
v_call: TRBV4-1
clone_size: .
j_call: TRBJ1-2
cdr3_nt: TGCGCCAGCAGCCAGGCACCGCATGGCTACACCTTC
cdr3_aa: CASSQAPHGYTF

d_call: TRBD1
v_call: TRBV5-1
clone_size: .
j_call: TRBJ1-1
cdr3_nt: TGCGCCAGCAGCTTGGTACAGGGGAGCGCTGAAGCTTTCTTT
cdr3_aa: CASSLVQGSAEAFF

d_call: .
v_call: TRBV4-2
clone_size: once
j_call: TRBJ2-1
cdr3_nt: TGTGCCAGCAGCCAAGGGCTAGCGTTGAACAATGAGCAGTTCTTC
cdr3_aa: CASSQGLALNNEQFF

d_call: TRBD1
v_call: TRBV24-1
clone_size: .
j_call: TRBJ2-3
cdr3_nt: TGTGCCACCAGTGATCCGCGCAGGGGGCGAAACACAGATACGCAGTATTTT
cdr3_aa: CATSDPRRGRNTDTQYF

d_call: .
v_call: TRBV9
clone_size: .
j_call: TRBJ2-1
cdr3_nt: TGTGCCAGCAGCGTAGTAGGGGATGAGCAGTTCTTC
cdr3_aa: CASSVVGDEQFF

d_call: TRBD1
v_call: TRBV5-6
clone_size: .
j_call: TRBJ2-2
cdr3_nt: TGTGCCAGCAGCGTTCCGGGACAGGGGGCTCGGGGGGTATCGCTGTTTTTT
cdr3_aa: CASSVPGQGARGVSLFF

d_call: .
v_call: TRBV5-1
clone_size: few
j_call: TRBJ2-3
cdr3_nt: TGCGCCAGCAGCTTGGGGCTGAGCACAGATACGCAGTATTTT
cdr3_aa: CASSLGLSTDTQYF

d_call: .
v_call: TRBV15
clone_size: .
j_call: TRBJ2-3
cdr3_nt: TGTGCCACCAGCACAGGAGGGACAGATACGCAGTATTTT
cdr3_aa: CATSTGGTDTQYF

d_call: .
v_call: TRBV27
clone_size: .
j_call: TRBJ2-2
cdr3_nt: TGTGCCGCCGCGCAGGGCCTCCTCCTTGGGGAGCTGTTTTTT
cdr3_aa: CAAAQGLLLGELFF

d_call: .
v_call: TRBV7-9
clone_size: once
j_call: TRBJ1-3
cdr3_nt: TGTGCCAGCAGCCTCTGGGACTCACACTCTGGAAACACCATATATTTT
cdr3_aa: CASSLWDSHSGNTIYF

d_call: TRBD1
v_call: TRBV9
clone_size: .
j_call: TRBJ1-1
cdr3_nt: TGTGCCAGCAGCGTAGGACAGGGGAGGACTGAAGCTTTCTTT
cdr3_aa: CASSVGQGRTEAFF

d_call: .
v_call: TRBV24-1
clone_size: .
j_call: TRBJ2-3
cdr3_nt: TGTGCCACCAGTGATTTGCTCGGGGGAACAGATACGCAGTATTTT
cdr3_aa: CATSDLLGGTDTQYF

d_call: .
v_call: TRBV9
clone_size: .
j_call: TRBJ1-6
cdr3_nt: TGTGCCAGCAGCGTAGCAGGAAGCAATTCACCCCTCCACTTT
cdr3_aa: CASSVAGSNSPLHF

d_call: .
v_call: TRBV20-1
clone_size: .
j_call: TRBJ1-1
cdr3_nt: TGCAGTGCTAGGAGGGACACTGAAGCTTTCTTT
cdr3_aa: CSARRDTEAFF

d_call: TRBD2
v_call: TRBV19
clone_size: .
j_call: TRBJ2-7
cdr3_nt: TGTGCCAGTAAAAACGGGGGGGCCCACGAGCAGTACTTC
cdr3_aa: CASKNGGAHEQYF

d_call: TRBD1
v_call: TRBV18
clone_size: .
j_call: TRBJ2-5
cdr3_nt: TGTGCCAGCTCACCTACAGGGGGCAGGCGGGAGACCCAGTACTTC
cdr3_aa: CASSPTGGRRETQYF

d_call: .
v_call: TRBV6-1
clone_size: .
j_call: TRBJ1-2
cdr3_nt: TGTGCCACCAGAGAGGCCTTCCTCCGTGGCGGCTACACCTTC
cdr3_aa: CATREAFLRGGYTF

d_call: TRBD2
v_call: TRBV7-9
clone_size: .
j_call: TRBJ2-7
cdr3_nt: TGTGCCAGCGGGCTTCTAGCGGGGGGGCCTCCCGAGCAGTACTTC
cdr3_aa: CASGLLAGGPPEQYF

d_call: TRBD2
v_call: TRBV20-1
clone_size: .
j_call: TRBJ2-1
cdr3_nt: TGCAGTGCTAGTCATGATTTTCGGACTAGCGGTTACAATGAGCAGTTCTTC
cdr3_aa: CSASHDFRTSGYNEQFF

d_call: .
v_call: TRBV9
clone_size: .
j_call: TRBJ1-2
cdr3_nt: TGTGCCAGCAGCGTAGGACAAAACTCCTATGGCTACACCTTC
cdr3_aa: CASSVGQNSYGYTF

d_call: .
v_call: TRBV18
clone_size: few
j_call: TRBJ1-1
cdr3_nt: TGTGCCAGCTCACCCCGGGGGGGGCCGGCTTTCTTT
cdr3_aa: CASSPRGGPAFF

d_call: TRBD2
v_call: TRBV3-1/TRBV3-2
clone_size: .
j_call: TRBJ2-1
cdr3_nt: TGTGCCAGCAGCCAAGGAGCGGGGACCATCCACAATGAGCAGTTCTTC
cdr3_aa: CASSQGAGTIHNEQFF

d_call: TRBD2
v_call: TRBV19
clone_size: .
j_call: TRBJ2-1
cdr3_nt: TGTGCCAGTAGTGTTGTAGCGGGGGGGAACTACAATGAGCAGTTCTTC
cdr3_aa: CASSVVAGGNYNEQFF

d_call: TRBD1
v_call: TRBV30
clone_size: once
j_call: TRBJ2-3
cdr3_nt: TGTGCCTGGATAGGGGACAGGGCCACAGATACGCAGTATTTT
cdr3_aa: CAWIGDRATDTQYF

d_call: .
v_call: TRBV19
clone_size: .
j_call: TRBJ2-7
cdr3_nt: TGTGCCAGTAGTAGCGGGTGGCGGTACGAGCAGTACTTC
cdr3_aa: CASSSGWRYEQYF

d_call: .
v_call: TRBV6-6
clone_size: .
j_call: TRBJ2-3
cdr3_nt: TGTGCCAGCAGTTACTCGAGACTACTGAGCACAGATACGCAGTATTTT
cdr3_aa: CASSYSRLLSTDTQYF

d_call: TRBD2
v_call: TRBV11-3
clone_size: .
j_call: TRBJ2-5
cdr3_nt: TGTGCCAGCAGCTATACGACTAGCGGGGGGGCTGAGACCCAGTACTTC
cdr3_aa: CASSYTTSGGAETQYF

d_call: TRBD1
v_call: TRBV4-1
clone_size: few
j_call: TRBJ1-4
cdr3_nt: TGCGCCAGCAGCCCCTACCAGACAGGGCCCCAGAGGGAACTGTTTTTT
cdr3_aa: CASSPYQTGPQRELFF

d_call: .
v_call: TRBV18
clone_size: .
j_call: TRBJ2-2
cdr3_nt: TGTGCCAGCTCCAAGGCAGCGACCGGGGAGCTGTTTTTT
cdr3_aa: CASSKAATGELFF

d_call: TRBD2
v_call: TRBV9
clone_size: .
j_call: TRBJ2-2
cdr3_nt: TGTGCCAGCAGCGTAAGTAGCGGGGCTCACACCGGGGAGCTGTTTTTT
cdr3_aa: CASSVSSGAHTGELFF

d_call: .
v_call: TRBV5-1
clone_size: once
j_call: TRBJ2-2
cdr3_nt: TGCGCCAGCAGCCCAAGGCTGGGAGCGAACACCGGGGAGCTGTTTTTT
cdr3_aa: CASSPRLGANTGELFF

d_call: .
v_call: TRBV7-9
clone_size: .
j_call: TRBJ2-3
cdr3_nt: TGTGCCAGCAGCCCGAGTACCAGCACAGATACGCAGTATTTT
cdr3_aa: CASSPSTSTDTQYF

d_call: .
v_call: TRBV5-1
clone_size: .
j_call: TRBJ1-3
cdr3_nt: TGCGCCAGCAGCTTGGACGGGAGCTCTGGAAACACCATATATTTT
cdr3_aa: CASSLDGSSGNTIYF

d_call: TRBD1
v_call: TRBV3-1/TRBV3-2
clone_size: few
j_call: TRBJ1-2
cdr3_nt: TGTGCCAGCAGCCTGCAGGGGGCGGAGTATGGCTACACCTTC
cdr3_aa: CASSLQGAEYGYTF

d_call: TRBD1
v_call: TRBV3-1/TRBV3-2
clone_size: few
j_call: TRBJ1-2
cdr3_nt: TGTGCCAGCAGCCATTCTGGGGGCAGACAGGGCCCTAACTATGGCTACACCTTC
cdr3_aa: CASSHSGGRQGPNYGYTF

d_call: .
v_call: TRBV6-6
clone_size: .
j_call: TRBJ2-2
cdr3_nt: TGTGCCAGCAGTCCACCGGACAGGGAGGGCACCGGGGAGCTGTTTTTT
cdr3_aa: CASSPPDREGTGELFF

d_call: .
v_call: TRBV24-1
clone_size: .
j_call: TRBJ2-1
cdr3_nt: TGTGCCACCAGTGGTTTAACAGATGAGCAGTTCTTC
cdr3_aa: CATSGLTDEQFF

d_call: .
v_call: TRBV3-1/TRBV3-2
clone_size: .
j_call: TRBJ2-2
cdr3_nt: TGTGCCAGCAGCCCGCGAGGGGGTGTCACCGGGGAGCTGTTTTTT
cdr3_aa: CASSPRGGVTGELFF

d_call: .
v_call: TRBV11-2
clone_size: .
j_call: TRBJ1-2
cdr3_nt: TGTGCCAGCAGCCCCTGGACATACGGCTACACCTTC
cdr3_aa: CASSPWTYGYTF

d_call: TRBD2
v_call: TRBV4-2
clone_size: .
j_call: TRBJ2-1
cdr3_nt: TGTGCCAGCAGCCGGCTAGCGGGGGGTAACAACAATGAGCAGTTCTTC
cdr3_aa: CASSRLAGGNNNEQFF

d_call: .
v_call: TRBV9
clone_size: few
j_call: TRBJ1-3
cdr3_nt: TGTGCCAGCAGCGTGTCGACAGCCCACTCTGGAAACACCATATATTTT
cdr3_aa: CASSVSTAHSGNTIYF

d_call: TRBD1
v_call: TRBV6-5
clone_size: .
j_call: TRBJ2-3
cdr3_nt: TGTGCCAGCAGTACTCTGGGACAGAGCACAGATACGCAGTATTTT
cdr3_aa: CASSTLGQSTDTQYF

d_call: TRBD1
v_call: TRBV6-6
clone_size: .
j_call: TRBJ1-2
cdr3_nt: TGTGCCAGCAGCCCGACAGGGGGCGTTTGGGAAGGCTACACCTTC
cdr3_aa: CASSPTGGVWEGYTF

d_call: TRBD2
v_call: TRBV5-1
clone_size: .
j_call: TRBJ2-5
cdr3_nt: TGCGCCAGCAGCTCGAGGCGACTAGCGGGTCCTGGCCAAGAGACCCAGTACTTC
cdr3_aa: CASSSRRLAGPGQETQYF

d_call: .
v_call: TRBV5-1
clone_size: .
j_call: TRBJ2-1
cdr3_nt: TGCGCCAGCAGCTGGGGGGTAGAGTTTTTGGGTGAGCAGTTCTTC
cdr3_aa: CASSWGVEFLGEQFF

d_call: TRBD1
v_call: TRBV19
clone_size: .
j_call: TRBJ2-1
cdr3_nt: TGTGCCAGTACTCGGACAGGGCATTACAATGAGCAGTTCTTC
cdr3_aa: CASTRTGHYNEQFF

d_call: TRBD1
v_call: TRBV30
clone_size: .
j_call: TRBJ1-4
cdr3_nt: TGTGCCGGAAGAGACAGGGTTGGGGAAAAACTGTTTTTT
cdr3_aa: CAGRDRVGEKLFF

d_call: .
v_call: TRBV5-8
clone_size: .
j_call: TRBJ1-3
cdr3_nt: TGTGCCAGCAGCTTATTCGTTGGAAACACCATATATTTT
cdr3_aa: CASSLFVGNTIYF

d_call: .
v_call: TRBV6-7
clone_size: .
j_call: TRBJ2-2
cdr3_nt: TGTGCCAGCATTACAAGCAGGCGCCCCGGGGAGCTGTTTTTT
cdr3_aa: CASITSRRPGELFF

d_call: .
v_call: TRBV19
clone_size: .
j_call: TRBJ1-3
cdr3_nt: TGTGCCAGTAGTATAGAGGGGGCGCGTGGAAACACCATATATTTT
cdr3_aa: CASSIEGARGNTIYF

d_call: .
v_call: TRBV11-3
clone_size: few
j_call: TRBJ1-1
cdr3_nt: TGTGCCAGCAGCCGGGGACCGGGGGGGACTGAAGCTTTCTTT
cdr3_aa: CASSRGPGGTEAFF

d_call: .
v_call: TRBV15
clone_size: .
j_call: TRBJ1-1
cdr3_nt: TGTGCCACCAGCATTAGAAGCCTGACAGCTGATGAAGCTTTCTTT
cdr3_aa: CATSIRSLTADEAFF

d_call: .
v_call: TRBV5-5
clone_size: .
j_call: TRBJ1-2
cdr3_nt: TGTGCCAGCAGCTCGGTCGGGGATCGTGGCTACACCTTC
cdr3_aa: CASSSVGDRGYTF

d_call: TRBD2
v_call: TRBV2
clone_size: .
j_call: TRBJ2-1
cdr3_nt: TGTGCCGCATTATCTAGCGGGGGACTCTCCTACAATGAGCAGTTCTTC
cdr3_aa: CAALSSGGLSYNEQFF

d_call: TRBD1
v_call: TRBV5-4
clone_size: .
j_call: TRBJ1-2
cdr3_nt: TGTGCCAGCAGCTTGGGACAGGGGGCTTACGGCTACACCTTC
cdr3_aa: CASSLGQGAYGYTF

d_call: .
v_call: TRBV28
clone_size: .
j_call: TRBJ1-1
cdr3_nt: TGTGCCAGCAACCACTTGGGGGGGAAGAGCACTGAAGCTTTCTTT
cdr3_aa: CASNHLGGKSTEAFF